Listed here are 5 T cell receptor beta chains from one sample, sequenced in a study of control samples from healthy donors and cancer patients. Sequencing was performed with immunoSEQ multiplex PCR; in TCRdb, only in-frame clones are kept and a portion is missing. The sample shows 55,000 to 85,000 clones, roughly 89% of them seen only once. Sequencing was performed on PBMCs. The receptors come from a man aged 60 to 69 with lung cancer.

This sequence joins TRBV7-9 and TRBJ1-6; D not certain. The ends were cut back, 0 bases at V and 10 bases at J, with 7 bases in the middle. The CDR3 is 13 residues long. Germline CDR1 SEHNR, CDR2 FQNEAQ (reference sequence). The CDR3 spells CASSLAGQSPLHF. CDR3 coding DNA: TGTGCCAGCAGCTTAGCAGGGCAATCACCCCTCCACTTT.

The chain links TRBV6-5 to TRBJ2-1; 9 bases agree with TRBD1. This CDR3 has 15 residues. The germline V gene encodes CDR1 MNHEY and CDR2 SVGAGI. V shed 9 bases and J 4 bases; nucleotides not matched to a gene: 10. The CDR3 region is CASNRGQGSYNEQFF. CDR3 coding DNA: TGTGCCAGTAACCGGGGACAGGGCTCTTACAATGAGCAGTTCTTC.

The chain employs TRBV7-9 and TRBJ1-4; D remains ambiguous. The CDR3 length is 13 residues. The germline V and J ends were trimmed by 4 bases and 8 bases, with 11 bases remaining between them. CDR1 and CDR2 from the germline V gene are SEHNR and FQNEAQ (reference sequence). CDR3 in amino acids: CASSYKGFEKLFF. The CDR3 nucleotides read TGTGCCAGCAGCTATAAGGGCTTCGAAAAACTGTTTTTT. Supplemented by reference TRBV7-9 and TRBJ1-4, the full variable domain reads DTGVSQNPRHKITKRGQNVTFRCDPISEHNRLYWYRQTLGQGPEFLTYFQNEAQLEKSRLLSDRFSAERPKGSFSTLEIQRTEQGDSAMYLCASSYKGFEKLFFGSGTQLSVL.

Of note for this clone: One end of the junction fails to match germline, which may point to a read error. The chain has TRBV6-1 and TRBJ2-2, with D tentatively TRBD1 (5 bases). CDR3 size: 14 residues. The germline CDR1 and CDR2 sequences are MNHNS and SASEGT. Here the CDR3 reads CASTEQAVTGELFF. CDR3 bases: TGTGCCAGCACTGAACAGGCGGTTACCGGGGAGCTGTTTTTT.

The CDR3: CASSPGTEAGYTF. For the CDR3, the DNA is TGCGCCAGCAGCCCCGGGACAGAGGCTGGCTACACCTTC. The gene calls are TRBV5-1 and TRBJ1-2, with TRBD1 identical over 7 bases. The germline CDR1 and CDR2 sequences are SGHRS and YFSETQ. Trimming cost V 4 bases and J 7 bases; bases outside gene matches: 7. This CDR3 spans 13 amino acids.